This paragraph reports one TCR beta chain. Its antigen is still unknown. The repertoire was sequenced with immunoSEQ multiplex PCR; TCRdb's copy has only in-frame clones and lacks some. The sample lists more than 95,000 clones, 75% to 90% seen once, with under 7% in the top ten. This specimen comes from a study of T cell responses to AZD1222 COVID-19 vaccine. Germline CDR1 MDHEN, CDR2 SYDVKM. The ends lost 7 bases at V and 8 bases at J; junction bases unmatched: 10. The length of the CDR3 is 13 residues. Whole-study results and caveats: White British donors predominated, females outnumbered males, and clonal diversity was possibly underestimated.

The chain has TRBV28 and TRBJ1-1, with 7 bases lining up with TRBD1. The source material was peripheral blood, sampled on day 0 of AZD1222 vaccination. The sequence was collected from an adult in good health. This CDR3 reads CASTPGTAREAFF. CDR3 nucleotides: TGTGCCAGCACTCCGGGGACAGCTCGAGAAGCTTTCTTT.